A selection of T cell receptor beta chains follows, all from one sample in a study of identical twins. Each CDR3 protein is one row after TCRdb ran MiXCR on the 5' RACE reads. The sample records about 240,000 distinct CDR3 sequences, roughly 13% being singletons. These same data were also listed under a study on yellow fever vaccine responses in identical twins.

The sequenced sample consisted of memory (CD45RO+) T cells sorted from blood. Receptors were obtained from a woman aged 18-29 years in good health. CDR3s include the opening cysteine and the closing phenylalanine or tryptophan. Fields, in order: clone size, J gene, V gene, D gene, CDR3 DNA, CDR3 protein. The D gene is left open where the match is weak. The size field is filled for only some rows; it gives once, few, many or a size class.

size: -
J: TRBJ2-3
V: TRBV3-1
D: -
DNA: TGTGCCAGCAGTCAAGGGGCCGGGCGCCCCCCGGGCACAGATACGCAGTATTTT
CDR3: CASSQGAGRPPGTDTQYF

size: few
J: TRBJ1-1
V: TRBV20-1
D: -
DNA: TGCAGTGCTAGAACCAATGGGGGTAACACTGAAGCTTTCTTT
CDR3: CSARTNGGNTEAFF

size: few
J: TRBJ2-1
V: TRBV2
D: -
DNA: TGTGCCAGCAGTGTGAGCGAAATTGAGCAGTTCTTC
CDR3: CASSVSEIEQFF

size: -
J: TRBJ2-1
V: TRBV2
D: TRBD1
DNA: TGTGCCAGCAGCCCTAGGACAGGGGCGGGCAATGAGCAGTTCTTC
CDR3: CASSPRTGAGNEQFF

size: many
J: TRBJ2-3
V: TRBV12-3/TRBV12-4
D: TRBD1
DNA: TGTGCCAGCAGTCGGAGGACAGGGGGCGCAGATACGCAGTATTTT
CDR3: CASSRRTGGADTQYF

size: -
J: TRBJ1-5
V: TRBV3-1
D: -
DNA: TGTGCCAGCAGCCAAGATAGACTTCGGGTACAGCCCCAGCATTTT
CDR3: CASSQDRLRVQPQHF

size: many
J: TRBJ2-2
V: TRBV20-1
D: TRBD1
DNA: TGCAGTGCTAGAACGACAGGGTACGGGGAGCTGTTTTTT
CDR3: CSARTTGYGELFF

size: many
J: TRBJ2-2
V: TRBV7-2
D: -
DNA: TGTGCCAGCAGCCCCGATAACACCGGGGAGCTGTTTTTT
CDR3: CASSPDNTGELFF

size: -
J: TRBJ2-3
V: TRBV6-1
D: TRBD1
DNA: TGTGCCAGCAGTGGGGACAGGGGATTTGGCACAGATACGCAGTATTTT
CDR3: CASSGDRGFGTDTQYF

size: few
J: TRBJ1-4
V: TRBV20-1
D: -
DNA: TGCAGTGCACGGGCGTCGCCTAATGAAAAACTGTTTTTT
CDR3: CSARASPNEKLFF

size: few
J: TRBJ2-1
V: TRBV29-1
D: TRBD2
DNA: TGCAGCGCCATGGGACTAGCGGGCCTCAATGAGCAGTTCTTC
CDR3: CSAMGLAGLNEQFF

size: few
J: TRBJ2-5
V: TRBV3-1
D: -
DNA: TGTGCCAGCAGCCCCCCGTCGGGGGAAGAGACCCAGTACTTC
CDR3: CASSPPSGEETQYF

size: few
J: TRBJ1-2
V: TRBV28
D: -
DNA: TGTGCCAGCAGTGCAGGGAGGCTCTATGGCTACACCTTC
CDR3: CASSAGRLYGYTF

size: few
J: TRBJ1-6
V: TRBV5-1
D: -
DNA: TGCGCCAGCAGCCCGGGGGGGAGGGGATCACCCCTCCACTTT
CDR3: CASSPGGRGSPLHF

size: -
J: TRBJ2-3
V: TRBV7-3
D: TRBD1
DNA: TGTGCCAGCGCCAAACAACATACAGGGGATGGGGATACGCAGTATTTT
CDR3: CASAKQHTGDGDTQYF

size: few
J: TRBJ2-3
V: TRBV7-2
D: -
DNA: TGTGCCAGCAGCTCCCCGGGCTGGTTTGATACGCAGTATTTT
CDR3: CASSSPGWFDTQYF

size: few
J: TRBJ2-1
V: TRBV27
D: TRBD1
DNA: TGTGCCAGCAGTGCCCGACAGGGGGGGACTGAGCAGTTCTTC
CDR3: CASSARQGGTEQFF

size: many
J: TRBJ2-7
V: TRBV12-3/TRBV12-4
D: TRBD1
DNA: TGTGCCAGCAGTTTTGGAGCAGGGGGCCTGGGCTACGAGCAGTACTTC
CDR3: CASSFGAGGLGYEQYF

size: -
J: TRBJ2-1
V: TRBV20-1
D: -
DNA: TGCAGTACCGGGCTAGTCCAAAGAGGCCGACTGTACAATGAGCAGTTCTTC
CDR3: CSTGLVQRGRLYNEQFF

size: many
J: TRBJ2-3
V: TRBV7-2
D: -
DNA: TGTGCCAGCAGCCTCACAGATACGCAGTATTTT
CDR3: CASSLTDTQYF

size: -
J: TRBJ1-1
V: TRBV10-3
D: -
DNA: TGTGCCATCAGAACACAGTTTAATGAAGCTTTCTTT
CDR3: CAIRTQFNEAFF

size: -
J: TRBJ2-6
V: TRBV27
D: -
DNA: TGTGCCAGCAGTGGCGGGGCGGGGTCTCAAAATAAATTCAACGTCCTGACTTTC
CDR3: CASSGGAGSQNKFNVLTF

size: -
J: TRBJ1-1
V: TRBV3-1
D: -
DNA: TGTGCCAGCAGCCAAGGGTACAGGAGACTGAACACTGAAGCTTTCTTT
CDR3: CASSQGYRRLNTEAFF

size: few
J: TRBJ2-3
V: TRBV20-1
D: -
DNA: TGCAGGGGGGGACGTACAGATACGCAGTATTTT
CDR3: CRGGRTDTQYF

size: -
J: TRBJ2-2
V: TRBV6-5
D: TRBD1
DNA: TGTGCCAGCAGTTACGCTAGCAGGGGGCGGACCGGGGAGCTGTTTTTT
CDR3: CASSYASRGRTGELFF

size: -
J: TRBJ2-7
V: TRBV9
D: -
DNA: TGTGCCAGCAGCGTACGTGAGGGCCCGTACGAGCAGTACTTC
CDR3: CASSVREGPYEQYF

size: many
J: TRBJ1-4
V: TRBV29-1
D: -
DNA: TGCAGCGTTGAAGATACCCGAGAAAAACTGTTTTTT
CDR3: CSVEDTREKLFF

size: -
J: TRBJ2-7
V: TRBV20-1
D: TRBD2
DNA: TGCAGTGCTTCTAGCGGGAGGGGGGGCTACGAGCAGTACTTC
CDR3: CSASSGRGGYEQYF

size: -
J: TRBJ2-1
V: TRBV5-6
D: -
DNA: TGTGCCACCACGAGCTCCCGGCAGCGAAATGAGCAGTTCTTC
CDR3: CATTSSRQRNEQFF

size: -
J: TRBJ2-3
V: TRBV19
D: TRBD2
DNA: TGTGCCAGTAGTATGGGGTCTAGCGGGGGTCTCTCCGCAGATACGCAGTATTTT
CDR3: CASSMGSSGGLSADTQYF

size: few
J: TRBJ2-3
V: TRBV2
D: TRBD2
DNA: TGTGCCAGCAGGATAGTCGGCGGGAGCTCAGATACGCAGTATTTT
CDR3: CASRIVGGSSDTQYF

size: -
J: TRBJ2-3
V: TRBV29-1
D: -
DNA: TGCAGAGGAAAGGGGCGGGAAAACACAGATACGCAGTATTTT
CDR3: CRGKGRENTDTQYF

size: once
J: TRBJ2-7
V: TRBV20-1
D: TRBD2
DNA: TGCTGCGCTAGAGTTTCTAGCGGGAGGAGGGGGAGCTCCTACGAGCAGTACTTC
CDR3: CCARVSSGRRGSSYEQYF

size: -
J: TRBJ2-7
V: TRBV28
D: -
DNA: TGTGCCAGCAGTTTATACGGCGGAACCTTCGAGCAGTACTTC
CDR3: CASSLYGGTFEQYF

size: many
J: TRBJ1-5
V: TRBV12-3/TRBV12-4
D: TRBD1
DNA: TGTGCCAGCAGTCGGGACAGGGGGCGCAATCAGCCCCAGCATTTT
CDR3: CASSRDRGRNQPQHF

size: -
J: TRBJ2-5
V: TRBV30
D: TRBD1
DNA: TGTGCCTGGAGCGGGGACAGGGGGTCAGAGACCCAGTACTTC
CDR3: CAWSGDRGSETQYF

size: few
J: TRBJ2-2
V: TRBV6-1
D: TRBD1
DNA: TGTGCCAGCAGACAGGACAGGACCGCGAACACCGGGGAGCTGTTTTTT
CDR3: CASRQDRTANTGELFF

size: -
J: TRBJ2-1
V: TRBV29-1
D: TRBD2
DNA: TGCAGCGTCGACCGGGACTACCCATACAATGAGCAGTTCTTC
CDR3: CSVDRDYPYNEQFF

size: many
J: TRBJ2-3
V: TRBV28
D: -
DNA: TGTGCCAGCAGTCCAATTCAGGGGTTGGGACCAGATACGCAGTATTTT
CDR3: CASSPIQGLGPDTQYF

size: few
J: TRBJ2-1
V: TRBV7-8
D: -
DNA: TGTGCCAGCAGCTTATCCCTTTCTGAGCAGTTCTTC
CDR3: CASSLSLSEQFF

size: -
J: TRBJ2-3
V: TRBV20-1
D: -
DNA: TGCAGTGCTAGAGTGGAGGGACTGGGGCAAGGTACGCAGTATTTT
CDR3: CSARVEGLGQGTQYF

size: -
J: TRBJ2-1
V: TRBV27
D: TRBD2
DNA: TGTGCCAGCAGTTCCGGCGGGAGCTCCCCCGGGCAGTTCTTC
CDR3: CASSSGGSSPGQFF

size: many
J: TRBJ1-1
V: TRBV7-9
D: -
DNA: TGTGCCAGCAACCCGGGGGGTTTGAACACTGAAGCTTTCTTT
CDR3: CASNPGGLNTEAFF

size: many
J: TRBJ2-2
V: TRBV6-2/TRBV6-3
D: -
DNA: TGTGCCAGCAGTGGCAGGACGGGAAACACCGGGGAGCTGTTTTTT
CDR3: CASSGRTGNTGELFF

size: -
J: TRBJ2-7
V: TRBV20-1
D: -
DNA: TGCAGTGCTAGGCACGGGCGCACCTACGATCAGTACTTC
CDR3: CSARHGRTYDQYF

size: -
J: TRBJ2-3
V: TRBV20-1
D: -
DNA: TGCAGTGCTAGCTCCGCTCTAGCGCCAGACGCTAGCACAGATACGCAGTATTTT
CDR3: CSASSALAPDASTDTQYF

size: few
J: TRBJ2-5
V: TRBV5-6
D: TRBD2
DNA: TGTGCCAGCAGCTTGGAGACTAGCGGGGTAGTGGAGACCCAGTACTTC
CDR3: CASSLETSGVVETQYF

size: -
J: TRBJ1-2
V: TRBV3-1
D: -
DNA: TGTGCCAGCAGGCGAGCGGGGGGGGAAAACTATGGCTACACCTTC
CDR3: CASRRAGGENYGYTF

size: -
J: TRBJ2-7
V: TRBV20-1
D: -
DNA: TGCAGTGCTGCCCGGGACCTAAGGTCCTACGAGCAGTACTTC
CDR3: CSAARDLRSYEQYF

size: few
J: TRBJ2-7
V: TRBV28
D: TRBD2
DNA: TGTGCCAGCGATACTAGCGGGAGCTCCTACGAGCAGTACTTC
CDR3: CASDTSGSSYEQYF